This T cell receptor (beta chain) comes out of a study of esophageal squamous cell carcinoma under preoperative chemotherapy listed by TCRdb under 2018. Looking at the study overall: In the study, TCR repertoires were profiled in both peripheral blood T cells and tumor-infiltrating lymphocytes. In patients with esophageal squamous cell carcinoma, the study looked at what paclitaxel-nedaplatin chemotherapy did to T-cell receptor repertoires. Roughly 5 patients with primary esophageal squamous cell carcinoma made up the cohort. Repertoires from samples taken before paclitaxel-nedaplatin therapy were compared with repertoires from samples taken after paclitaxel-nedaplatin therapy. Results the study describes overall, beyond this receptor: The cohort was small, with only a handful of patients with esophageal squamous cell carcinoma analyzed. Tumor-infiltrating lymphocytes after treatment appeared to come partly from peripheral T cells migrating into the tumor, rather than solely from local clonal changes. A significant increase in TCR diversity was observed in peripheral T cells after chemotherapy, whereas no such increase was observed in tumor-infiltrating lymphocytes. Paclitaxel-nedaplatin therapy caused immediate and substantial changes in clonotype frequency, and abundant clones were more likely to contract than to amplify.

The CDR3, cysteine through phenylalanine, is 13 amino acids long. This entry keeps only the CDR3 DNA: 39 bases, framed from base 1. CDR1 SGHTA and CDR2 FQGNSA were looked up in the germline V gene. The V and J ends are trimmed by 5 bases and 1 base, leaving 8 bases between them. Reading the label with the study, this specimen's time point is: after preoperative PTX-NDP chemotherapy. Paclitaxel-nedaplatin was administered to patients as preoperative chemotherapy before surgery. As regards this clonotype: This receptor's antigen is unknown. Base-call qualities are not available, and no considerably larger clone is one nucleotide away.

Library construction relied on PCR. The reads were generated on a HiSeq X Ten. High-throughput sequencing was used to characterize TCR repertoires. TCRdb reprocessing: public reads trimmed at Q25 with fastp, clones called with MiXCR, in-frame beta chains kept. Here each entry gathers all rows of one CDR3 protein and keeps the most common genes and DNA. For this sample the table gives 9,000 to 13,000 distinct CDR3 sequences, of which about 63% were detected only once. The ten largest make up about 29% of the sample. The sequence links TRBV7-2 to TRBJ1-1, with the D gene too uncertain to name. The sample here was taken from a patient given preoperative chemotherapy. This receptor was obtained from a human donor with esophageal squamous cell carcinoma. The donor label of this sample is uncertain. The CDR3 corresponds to CASSTSPNTEAFF. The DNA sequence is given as TGTGCCAGCAGCACCAGTCCGAACACTGAAGCTTTCTTT. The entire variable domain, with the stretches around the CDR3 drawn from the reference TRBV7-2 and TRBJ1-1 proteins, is GAGVSQSPSNKVTEKGKDVELRCDPISGHTALYWYRQSLGQGLEFLIYFQGNSAPDKSGLPSDRFSAERTGGSVSTLTIQRTQQEDSAVYLCASSTSPNTEAFFGQGTRLTVV.